This T cell receptor beta chain was identified during a study of blood T cell repertoires in COVID-19. Study in general: PBMCs, B-cell-depleted T cells, or T cells provided the cDNA or gDNA that made up the material.

TCRdb's table, derived via immunoSEQ multiplex PCR, lists solely in-frame clones and lacks some. Of more than 95,000 clones listed, roughly four fifths are singletons. The CDR3 length is 12 residues. CDR1 and CDR2 (germline): MNHEY, SVGAGI. With 6 bases clipped from V and 7 bases from J, the junction kept 5 bases outside the gene matches. This receptor was taken from a man aged 25-40 years with COVID-19, enrolled during active disease. What was sequenced was peripheral blood. V is TRBV6-5 and J is TRBJ1-2; 7 bases match TRBD1. CDR3 DNA: TGTGCCAGCAGCGCGACAGGGTTTGGCTACACCTTC. It translates to CASSATGFGYTF.